This T cell receptor (beta chain) was found in a study of T cell responses to AZD1222 COVID-19 vaccine. Profiled with immunoSEQ multiplex PCR; TCRdb holds only in-frame clones, not every one. This sample has 150,000 or so clones, with more than 85% found just once. General study results and limits: Spike as a whole was targeted by vaccine-associated CD4 TCRs, dominant at 160-218 and 743-854.

It was second doses at about 4 or about 12 weeks that were pooled. V shed 4 bases and J 6 bases; nucleotides not matched to a gene: 10. The CDR3 contains 15 residues. Germline CDR1 MGHRA, CDR2 YSYEKL. This clone was picked up one time. Its matching antigen is unknown. This clonotype originated in an adult who received the AZD1222 COVID-19 vaccine. The source was peripheral blood, collected 28 days after the second AZD1222 dose. The J gene is TRBJ1-2, the V gene TRBV4-1; 8 nucleotides agree with TRBD1. CDR3 bases: TGCGCCAGCAGCCTCGAACGGACAGGGCGAGATGGCTACACCTTC. Translation: CASSLERTGRDGYTF.